This T cell receptor beta chain was documented in a study of blood T cell repertoires in COVID-19. Study summary: The United States, Italy and Spain provided the acute and convalescent COVID-19 samples. Nucleic acid was either cDNA or gDNA, and it came from T cells, B-cell-depleted T cells, or PBMCs.

Participants were placed into cohorts based on the clinical history they reported. This CDR3 contains 15 residues. Germline V gene sequence: CDR1 MDHEN, CDR2 SYDVKM. V was clipped by 7 bases and J by 2 bases, with 14 bases between them. This clone has just a few counts. Original processing notes: By means of reference gene primer amplification, nucleated cell counts were estimated. Assay used: immunoSEQ multiplex PCR; TCRdb lists only in-frame clones, some missing. For V, J and clone size, that table is used; D and trimming come from the DNA. The table records 250,000 to 350,000 clones, 70% to 90% of them present only once.

The sequence derives from a young woman who had recovered from COVID-19. The chain has TRBV28 and TRBJ2-2, with TRBD1 as a possible D gene (5 bases). The specimen was PBMCs or T cells enriched from blood (not recorded which). For the CDR3, the DNA is TGTGCCAGCACCCTTGACAGATACAACACCGGGGAGCTGTTTTTT. It specifies CASTLDRYNTGELFF.